The rows below give T cell receptor beta chains drawn from one sample of a study of blood T cell repertoires in COVID-19. TCRdb's table, derived via immunoSEQ multiplex PCR, lists solely in-frame clones and lacks some. The data hold 300,000 or so clones, with 65% to 90% observed a single time. Sequencing was performed on PBMCs or T cells enriched from blood (not recorded which). The receptors come from a woman in her thirties or forties with acute COVID-19. Each CDR3 is given with its conserved first and last residue. Fields, in order: D gene, V gene, J gene, clone size, CDR3 protein, CDR3 DNA. The D gene is left open where the match is weak. Rows may omit the clone size; those that give it use once, few, many or a size class.

D: TRBD1; V: TRBV27; J: TRBJ2-7; size: NA; CDR3: CASRKRDRGHEQYF; DNA: TGTGCCAGCAGGAAGCGGGACAGGGGCCACGAGCAGTACTTC
D: TRBD1; V: TRBV29-1; J: TRBJ1-1; size: NA; CDR3: CSVLNRGNTEAFF; DNA: TGCAGCGTTCTTAACAGGGGTAACACTGAAGCTTTCTTT
D: TRBD2; V: TRBV9; J: TRBJ2-5; size: NA; CDR3: CASSAEGLAGETQYF; DNA: TGTGCCAGCAGCGCCGAGGGACTAGCGGGAGAGACCCAGTACTTC
D: TRBD1; V: TRBV6-6; J: TRBJ2-2; size: NA; CDR3: CASSPRTGATGELFF; DNA: TGTGCCAGCAGTCCTCGGACAGGGGCCACCGGGGAGCTGTTTTTT
D: NA; V: TRBV10-3; J: TRBJ1-5; size: NA; CDR3: CAISEQGGGNQPQHF; DNA: TGTGCCATCAGTGAGCAAGGGGGGGGCAATCAGCCCCAGCATTTT
D: TRBD2; V: TRBV28; J: TRBJ2-6; size: NA; CDR3: CASSSSGLHSGANVLTF; DNA: TGTGCCAGCAGTTCTAGCGGGTTGCACTCTGGGGCCAACGTCCTGACTTTC
D: NA; V: TRBV21-1; J: TRBJ2-1; size: once; CDR3: CASSTLQPLAGGPRYEQFF; DNA: TGTGCCAGCAGCACCCTCCAACCCCTAGCGGGAGGGCCTAGGTATGAGCAGTTCTTC
D: NA; V: TRBV7-2; J: TRBJ2-6; size: NA; CDR3: CASSLGSSGANVLTF; DNA: TGTGCCAGCAGCTTAGGGAGCTCTGGGGCCAACGTCCTGACTTTC
D: NA; V: TRBV27; J: TRBJ1-6; size: NA; CDR3: CASSLGWGNNSPLHF; DNA: TGTGCCAGCAGTTTAGGGTGGGGCAATAATTCACCCCTCCACTTT
D: NA; V: TRBV5-3; J: TRBJ1-4; size: NA; CDR3: CARSLEWGGEKLFF; DNA: TGTGCCAGAAGCTTGGAATGGGGGGGTGAAAAACTGTTTTTT
D: TRBD1; V: TRBV29-1; J: TRBJ2-5; size: once; CDR3: CSVAGQYQETQYF; DNA: TGCAGCGTTGCGGGACAGTACCAAGAGACCCAGTACTTC
D: TRBD2; V: TRBV13; J: TRBJ2-3; size: NA; CDR3: CASSLMGSSGGRRGPTDTQYF; DNA: TGTGCCAGCAGCTTAATGGGCAGTAGCGGGGGGCGAAGAGGGCCCACAGATACGCAGTATTTT
D: NA; V: TRBV18; J: TRBJ2-2; size: NA; CDR3: CASSPILVLNTGELFF; DNA: TGTGCCAGCTCACCTATACTAGTCCTCAACACCGGGGAGCTGTTTTTT
D: TRBD1; V: TRBV3-1/TRBV3-2; J: TRBJ2-1; size: NA; CDR3: CASSHTGQGNEQFF; DNA: TGTGCCAGCAGCCATACGGGACAGGGGAATGAGCAGTTCTTC
D: TRBD2; V: TRBV4-2; J: TRBJ2-1; size: NA; CDR3: CASSQGVTSGVNEQFF; DNA: TGTGCCAGCAGCCAAGGGGTGACTAGCGGGGTCAATGAGCAGTTCTTC
D: TRBD1; V: TRBV11-2; J: TRBJ1-6; size: NA; CDR3: CATWDRGNNSPLHF; DNA: TGTGCCACCTGGGACAGGGGAAATAATTCACCCCTCCACTTT
D: TRBD1; V: TRBV25-1; J: TRBJ1-2; size: NA; CDR3: CASREQGLNYGYTF; DNA: TGTGCCAGCAGGGAACAGGGGCTTAACTATGGCTACACCTTC